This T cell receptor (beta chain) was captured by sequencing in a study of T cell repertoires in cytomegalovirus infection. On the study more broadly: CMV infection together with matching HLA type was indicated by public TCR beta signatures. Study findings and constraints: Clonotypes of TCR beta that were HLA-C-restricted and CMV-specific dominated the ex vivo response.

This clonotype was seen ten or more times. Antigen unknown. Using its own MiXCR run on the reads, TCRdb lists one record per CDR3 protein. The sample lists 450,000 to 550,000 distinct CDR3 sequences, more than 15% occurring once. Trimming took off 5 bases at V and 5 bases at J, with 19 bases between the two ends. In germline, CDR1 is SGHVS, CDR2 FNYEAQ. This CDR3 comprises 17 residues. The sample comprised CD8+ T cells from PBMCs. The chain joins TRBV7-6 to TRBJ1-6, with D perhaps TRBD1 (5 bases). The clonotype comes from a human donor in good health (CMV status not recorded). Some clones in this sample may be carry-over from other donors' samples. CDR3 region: CASSTTSRQTHNSPLHF. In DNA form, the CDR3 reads TGTGCCAGCAGCACCACTTCCCGACAGACCCATAATTCACCCCTCCACTTT.